Listed here are 9 T cell receptor beta chains from one sample, sequenced in a study of monozygotic twins with inflammatory bowel disease. Each CDR3 protein gets one entry in TCRdb, which reprocessed the 5' RACE reads and gives no DNA. The sample's table shows fewer than 550,000 distinct CDR3 sequences. Sequenced material: blood. These receptors originate from a human donor with ulcerative colitis or Crohn's disease, or a healthy co-twin of an affected twin (not recorded which).

V and J are TRBV28 and TRBJ1-5; TCRdb outputs TRBD1, but without DNA this stays unchecked. The CDR3 covers 17 residues. Germline V gene data show CDR1 as MDHEN and CDR2 as SYDVKM. The CDR3 reads CASSSQLDRVSNQPQHF.

V gene TRBV11-2 combines with J gene TRBJ1-5; TCRdb's D call of TRBD1 is untestable without DNA. This CDR3 has 13 amino acids. Germline values: CDR1 SGHAT, CDR2 FQNNGV. CDR3 residues: CASSPYGGQPQHF.

The chain is built from TRBV5-1 and TRBJ2-3. From germline, CDR1 is SGHRS and CDR2 YFSETQ. This CDR3 spans 14 amino acids. CDR3 amino acids: CASSLDRYTDTQYF. Full variable domain (missing parts from reference TRBV5-1 and TRBJ2-3): KAGVTQTPRYLIKTRGQQVTLSCSPISGHRSVSWYQQTPGQGLQFLFEYFSETQRNKGNFPGRFSGRQFSNSRSEMNVSTLELGDSALYLCASSLDRYTDTQYFGPGTRLTVL.

The chain links TRBV12-3 or TRBV12-4 to TRBJ2-7; the D call of TRBD2 rests on TCRdb alone, since no DNA is present to check it. The CDR3 consists of 15 residues. CDR3 residues: CASSLQTGGPNEQYF.

V and J are TRBV5-4 and TRBJ1-6; TCRdb's D call of TRBD1 is untestable without DNA. Per the germline V gene, CDR1 is SGHNT and CDR2 is YYREEE (reference sequence). The CDR3 totals 15 residues. The CDR3 is CASSLDRGVSSPLHF.

The chain combines TRBV7-2 with TRBJ2-5; with no DNA, the TCRdb D assignment of TRBD1 cannot be verified. The V gene's germline CDR1 is SGHTA and CDR2 FQGNSA. CDR3 length: 13 amino acids. The CDR3 is CASSLGALETQYF.

V gene TRBV7-6 combines with J gene TRBJ2-1; TCRdb reports TRBD2, a call that lacks DNA to check it against. The CDR3 spans 15 residues. CDR1 and CDR2 from the germline V gene are SGHVS and FNYEAQ. CDR3 sequence: CASSLELATGNEQFF.

V gene TRBV5-5 combines with J gene TRBJ1-1; TCRdb's D gene call, TRBD1, goes unchecked for lack of DNA. Germline V gene sequence: CDR1 SGHKS, CDR2 YYEKEE (reference sequence). The length of the CDR3 is 14 residues. CDR3 sequence reads: CASSSPWGREEAFF. Looking up the rest from reference TRBV5-5 and TRBJ1-1 gives the full variable domain: DAGVTQSPTHLIKTRGQQVTLRCSPISGHKSVSWYQQVLGQGPQFIFQYYEKEERGRGNFPDRFSARQFPNYSSELNVNALLLGDSALYLCASSSPWGREEAFFGQGTRLTVV.

The V call is TRBV20-1, the J call TRBJ2-4; the TCRdb D gene call, TRBD1, has no DNA to confirm it. Per the germline V gene, CDR1 is DFQATT and CDR2 is SNEGSKA (reference sequence). The CDR3 covers 13 residues. CDR3 residues: CSARPGAKNIQYF.